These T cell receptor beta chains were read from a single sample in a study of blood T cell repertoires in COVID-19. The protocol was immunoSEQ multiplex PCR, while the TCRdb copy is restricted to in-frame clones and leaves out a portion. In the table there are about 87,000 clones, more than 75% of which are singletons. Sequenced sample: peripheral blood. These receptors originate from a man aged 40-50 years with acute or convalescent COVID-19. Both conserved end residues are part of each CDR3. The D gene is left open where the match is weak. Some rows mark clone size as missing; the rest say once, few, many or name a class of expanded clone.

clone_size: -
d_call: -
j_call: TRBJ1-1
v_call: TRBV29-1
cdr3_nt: TGCAGCGTTGAATGGGGCAGGGGAGGGGCTTTCTTT
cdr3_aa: CSVEWGRGGAFF

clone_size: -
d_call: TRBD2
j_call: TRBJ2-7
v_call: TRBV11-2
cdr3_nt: TGTGCCAGCAGCCCCCCGGGGGGGAGGGGATACGAGCAGTACTTC
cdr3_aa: CASSPPGGRGYEQYF

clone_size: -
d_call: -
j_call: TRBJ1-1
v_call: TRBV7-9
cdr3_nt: TGTGCCAGCAGCTTAGCAGGGGCTGGGGTGAACACTGAAGCTTTCTTT
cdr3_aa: CASSLAGAGVNTEAFF

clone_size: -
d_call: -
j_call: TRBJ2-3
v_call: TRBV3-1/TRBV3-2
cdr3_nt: TGTGCCAGCAGTCAAGCTAATACCCGGTCAGGTACGCAGTATTTT
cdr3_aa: CASSQANTRSGTQYF

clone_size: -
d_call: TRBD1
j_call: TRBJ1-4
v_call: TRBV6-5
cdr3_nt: TGTGCCAGCGGGTCAGGGGGTGAAAAACTGTTTTTT
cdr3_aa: CASGSGGEKLFF

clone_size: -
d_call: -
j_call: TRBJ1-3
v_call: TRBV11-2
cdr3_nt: TGTGCCAGCAGCTTGGGCAGGGTAGGAGGAAACACCATATATTTT
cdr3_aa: CASSLGRVGGNTIYF

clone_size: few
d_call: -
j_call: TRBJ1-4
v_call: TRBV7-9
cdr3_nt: TGTGCCAGCAGCCCCCCCGGGAACGGTCGGGAAAAACTGTTTTTT
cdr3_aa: CASSPPGNGREKLFF

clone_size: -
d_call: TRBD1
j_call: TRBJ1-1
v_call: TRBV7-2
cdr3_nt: TGTGCCAGCAGCCCAAGGACAGGGGCCGGCACTGAAGCTTTCTTT
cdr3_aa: CASSPRTGAGTEAFF

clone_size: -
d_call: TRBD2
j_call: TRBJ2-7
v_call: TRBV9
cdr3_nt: TGTGCCAGCAGCGTAGTACCCAGCGGGGGCTCGTACGAGCAGTACTTC
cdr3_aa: CASSVVPSGGSYEQYF

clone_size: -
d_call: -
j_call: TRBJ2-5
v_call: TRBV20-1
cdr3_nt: TGCAGTGCTAGGTCCCCGGAGACCCAGTACTTC
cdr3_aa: CSARSPETQYF

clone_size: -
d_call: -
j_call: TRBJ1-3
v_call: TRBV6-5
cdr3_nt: TGTGCCAGCAGTTACTACAGCTCTGGAAACACCATATATTTT
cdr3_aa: CASSYYSSGNTIYF

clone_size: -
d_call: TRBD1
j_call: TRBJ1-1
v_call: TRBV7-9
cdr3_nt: TGTGCCAGCAGCCCTAGGATAATGACAGGGGACACTGAAGCTTTCTTT
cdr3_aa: CASSPRIMTGDTEAFF

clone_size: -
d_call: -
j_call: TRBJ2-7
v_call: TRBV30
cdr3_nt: TGTGCCTGGAGAAGGTCACAGCCCTACGAGCAGTACTTC
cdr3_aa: CAWRRSQPYEQYF

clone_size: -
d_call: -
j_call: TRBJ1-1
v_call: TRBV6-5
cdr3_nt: TGTGCCAGCAGGGGGAACAGGGAAAAAGCTTTCTTT
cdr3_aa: CASRGNREKAFF

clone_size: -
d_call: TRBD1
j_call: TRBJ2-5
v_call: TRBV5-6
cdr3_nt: TGTGCCAGCAGCTTGGCCGGGGACAGGGGGCGCAAGACCCAGTACTTC
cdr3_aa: CASSLAGDRGRKTQYF

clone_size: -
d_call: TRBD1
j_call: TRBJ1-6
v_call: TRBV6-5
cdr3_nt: TGTGCCAGCAGTTTCGGGACAGGTCCATCACCCCTCCACTTT
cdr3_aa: CASSFGTGPSPLHF

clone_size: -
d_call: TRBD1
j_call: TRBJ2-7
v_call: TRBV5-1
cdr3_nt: TGCGCCAGCAGCTTGGATTTGGACAGGGATCTCGAGCAGTACTTC
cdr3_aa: CASSLDLDRDLEQYF

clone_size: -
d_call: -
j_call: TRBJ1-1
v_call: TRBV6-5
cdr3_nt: TGTGCCAGCGGATGGAGGACTGAAGCTTTCTTT
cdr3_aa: CASGWRTEAFF

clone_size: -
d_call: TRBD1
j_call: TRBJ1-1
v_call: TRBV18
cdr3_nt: TGTGCCAGCTCCCACCGGGACAGGGTCACGAACACTGAAGCTTTCTTT
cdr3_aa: CASSHRDRVTNTEAFF

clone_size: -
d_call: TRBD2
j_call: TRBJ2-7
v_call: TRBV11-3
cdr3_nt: TGTGCCAGCAGCCCGACCACGGGGGGCGAGCAGTACTTC
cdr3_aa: CASSPTTGGEQYF

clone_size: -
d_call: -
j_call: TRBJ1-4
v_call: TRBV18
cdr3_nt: TGTGCCAGCTCACGTCAGGGGGAAAAACTGTTTTTT
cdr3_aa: CASSRQGEKLFF

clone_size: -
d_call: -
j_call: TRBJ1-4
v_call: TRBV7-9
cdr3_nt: TGTGCCAGCAGCTTAGCGGCGGGGGGCCCCAATGAAAAACTGTTTTTT
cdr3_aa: CASSLAAGGPNEKLFF

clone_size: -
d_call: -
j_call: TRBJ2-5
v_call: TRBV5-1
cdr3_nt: TGCGCCAGCAGCTGGGGACTCAAGCGAGGGGAGACCCAGTACTTC
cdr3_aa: CASSWGLKRGETQYF

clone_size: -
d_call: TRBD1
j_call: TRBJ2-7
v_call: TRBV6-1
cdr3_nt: TGTGCCAGCAGTGACGGAGTTACAGGGGGCGGGGACGAGCAGTACTTC
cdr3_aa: CASSDGVTGGGDEQYF

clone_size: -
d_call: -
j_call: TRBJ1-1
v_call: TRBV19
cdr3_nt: TGTGCCAGTAGTTACGGGACACAGAACACTGAAGCTTTCTTT
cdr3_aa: CASSYGTQNTEAFF

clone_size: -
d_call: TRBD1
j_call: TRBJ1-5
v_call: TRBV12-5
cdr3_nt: TGTGCTAGTGGTAAAGGGGGCCCCCGGAATCAGCCCCAGCATTTT
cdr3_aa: CASGKGGPRNQPQHF

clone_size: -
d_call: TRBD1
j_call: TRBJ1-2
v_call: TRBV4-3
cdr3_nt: TGCGCCAGCAGCACCCGGGGACAGGGTTATGGCTACACCTTC
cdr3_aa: CASSTRGQGYGYTF

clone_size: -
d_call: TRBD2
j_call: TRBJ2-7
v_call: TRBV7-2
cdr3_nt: TGTGCCAGCAGCGAGACTAGCGGTGCCTACGAGCAGTACTTC
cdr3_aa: CASSETSGAYEQYF

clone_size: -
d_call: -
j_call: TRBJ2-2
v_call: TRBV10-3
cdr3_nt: TGTGCCATCAGTGAAGGGGGTGGCTTAAACACCGGGGAGCTGTTTTTT
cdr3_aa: CAISEGGGLNTGELFF

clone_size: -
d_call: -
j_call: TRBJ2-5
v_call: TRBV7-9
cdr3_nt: TGTGCCAGCAGCTTAGGAGGGAATCAAGAGACCCAGTACTTC
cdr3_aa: CASSLGGNQETQYF

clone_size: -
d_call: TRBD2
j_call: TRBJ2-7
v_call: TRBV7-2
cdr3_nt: TGTGCCAGCAGCTTAGTGAGCGGGGGGGCCTACGAGCAGTACTTC
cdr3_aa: CASSLVSGGAYEQYF

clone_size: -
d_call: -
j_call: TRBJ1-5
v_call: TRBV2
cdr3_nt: TGTGCCAGCAAGGGCGGACTTTATAGCAATCAGCCCCAGCATTTT
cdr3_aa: CASKGGLYSNQPQHF

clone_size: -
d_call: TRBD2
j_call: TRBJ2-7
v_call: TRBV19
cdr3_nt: TGTGCCAGTAGTTCTAGCGGGCTGAGCTCCTACGAGCAGTACTTC
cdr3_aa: CASSSSGLSSYEQYF

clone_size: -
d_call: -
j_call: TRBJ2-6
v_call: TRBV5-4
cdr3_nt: TGTGCCAGCAGCTTGGGGGCACCCGTCTCTGGGGCCAACGTCCTGACTTTC
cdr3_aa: CASSLGAPVSGANVLTF

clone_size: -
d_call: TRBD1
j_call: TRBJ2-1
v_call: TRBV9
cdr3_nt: TGTGCCAGCAGCTCAAGAAGGGGGGCAGGGGGCTTTAATGAGCAGTTCTTC
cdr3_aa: CASSSRRGAGGFNEQFF

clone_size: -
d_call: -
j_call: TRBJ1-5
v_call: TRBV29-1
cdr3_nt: TGCAGCGTCCGAGACCCGGGGGAGCCCCAGCATTTT
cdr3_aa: CSVRDPGEPQHF

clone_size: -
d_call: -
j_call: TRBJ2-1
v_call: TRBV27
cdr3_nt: TGTGCCAGCAGTTCGCAGGCTAATGAGCAGTTCTTC
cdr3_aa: CASSSQANEQFF

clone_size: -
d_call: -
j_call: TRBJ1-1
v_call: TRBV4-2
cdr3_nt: TGTGCCAGCAGCCAAGAGCCGCGGGGGGCTAACACTGAAGCTTTCTTT
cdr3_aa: CASSQEPRGANTEAFF